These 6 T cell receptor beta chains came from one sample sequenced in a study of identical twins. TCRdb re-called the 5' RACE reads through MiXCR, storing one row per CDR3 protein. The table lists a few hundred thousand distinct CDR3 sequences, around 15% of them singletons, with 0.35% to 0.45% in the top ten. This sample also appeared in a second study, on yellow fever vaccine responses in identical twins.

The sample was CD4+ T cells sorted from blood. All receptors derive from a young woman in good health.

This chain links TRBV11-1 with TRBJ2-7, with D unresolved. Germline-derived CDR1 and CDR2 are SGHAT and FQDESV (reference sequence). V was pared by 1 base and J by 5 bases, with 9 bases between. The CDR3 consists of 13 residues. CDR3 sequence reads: CASSLVGPHEQYF. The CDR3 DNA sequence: TGTGCCAGCAGCTTAGTCGGTCCTCACGAGCAGTACTTC.

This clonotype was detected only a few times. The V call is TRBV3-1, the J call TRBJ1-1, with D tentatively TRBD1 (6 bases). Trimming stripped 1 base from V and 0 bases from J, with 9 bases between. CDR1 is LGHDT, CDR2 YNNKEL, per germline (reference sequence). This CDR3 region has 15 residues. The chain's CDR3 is CASSQAGTLNTEAFF. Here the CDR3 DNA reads TGTGCCAGCAGCCAAGCCGGGACACTGAACACTGAAGCTTTCTTT.

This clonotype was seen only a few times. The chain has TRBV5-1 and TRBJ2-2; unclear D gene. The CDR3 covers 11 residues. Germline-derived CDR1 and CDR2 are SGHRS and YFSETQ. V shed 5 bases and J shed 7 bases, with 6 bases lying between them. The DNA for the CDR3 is TGCGCCAGCAGAGACTTCGGGGAGCTGTTTTTT. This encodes CASRDFGELFF.

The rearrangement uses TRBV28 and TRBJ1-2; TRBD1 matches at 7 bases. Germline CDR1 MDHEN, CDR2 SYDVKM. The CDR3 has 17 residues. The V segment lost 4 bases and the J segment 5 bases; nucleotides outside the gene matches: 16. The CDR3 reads CASSSRTGRHASYGYTF. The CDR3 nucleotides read TGTGCCAGCAGTTCAAGGACAGGACGCCATGCTTCGTATGGCTACACCTTC.

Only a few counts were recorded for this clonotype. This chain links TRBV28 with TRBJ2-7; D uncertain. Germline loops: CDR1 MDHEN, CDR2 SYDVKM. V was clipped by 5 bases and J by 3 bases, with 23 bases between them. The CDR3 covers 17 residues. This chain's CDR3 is CASSPRWVSLTYYEQYF. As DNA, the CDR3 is TGTGCCAGCAGTCCGCGGTGGGTCAGCTTGACCTACTACGAGCAGTACTTC.

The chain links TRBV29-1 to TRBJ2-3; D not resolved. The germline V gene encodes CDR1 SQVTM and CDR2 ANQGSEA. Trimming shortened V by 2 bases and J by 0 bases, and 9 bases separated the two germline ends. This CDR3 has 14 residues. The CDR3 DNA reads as TGCAGCGTTGAAAGGACCATCAGCACAGATACGCAGTATTTT. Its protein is CSVERTISTDTQYF.